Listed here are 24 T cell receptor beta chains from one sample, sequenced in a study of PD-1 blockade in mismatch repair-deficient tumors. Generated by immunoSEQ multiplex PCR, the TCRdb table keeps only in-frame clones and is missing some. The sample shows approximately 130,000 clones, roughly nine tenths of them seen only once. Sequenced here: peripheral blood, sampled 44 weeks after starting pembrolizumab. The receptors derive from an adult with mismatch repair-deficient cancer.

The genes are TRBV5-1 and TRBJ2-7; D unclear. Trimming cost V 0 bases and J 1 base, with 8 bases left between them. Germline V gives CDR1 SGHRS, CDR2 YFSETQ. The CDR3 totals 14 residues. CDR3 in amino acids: CASSLDHGSYEQYF. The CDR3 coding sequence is TGCGCCAGCAGCTTGGACCATGGATCCTACGAGCAGTACTTC.

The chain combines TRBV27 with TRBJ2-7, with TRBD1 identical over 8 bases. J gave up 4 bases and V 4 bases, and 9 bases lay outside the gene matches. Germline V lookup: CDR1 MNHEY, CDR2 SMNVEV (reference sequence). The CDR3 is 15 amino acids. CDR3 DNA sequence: TGTGCCAGCAGTTATAGGCAGGGGGCGCCTTACGAGCAGTACTTC. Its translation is CASSYRQGAPYEQYF.

CDR3 amino acids: CASSKDKREGLDRETQYF. For the CDR3, the DNA is TGTGCCAGCAGCAAAGACAAGCGGGAGGGCCTAGACCGGGAGACCCAGTACTTC. This sequence joins TRBV21-1 and TRBJ2-5; the DNA was not compared with TRBD2, the D call given in the table. TRBV21-1 is a pseudogene locus. The CDR3 runs to 18 residues.

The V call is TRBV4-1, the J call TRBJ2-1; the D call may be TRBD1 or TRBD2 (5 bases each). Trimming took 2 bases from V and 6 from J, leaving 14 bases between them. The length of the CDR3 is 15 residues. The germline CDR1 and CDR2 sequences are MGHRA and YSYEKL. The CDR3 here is CASSQSPGPRNEQFF. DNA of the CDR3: TGCGCCAGCAGCCAATCACCGGGACCACGCAATGAGCAGTTCTTC.

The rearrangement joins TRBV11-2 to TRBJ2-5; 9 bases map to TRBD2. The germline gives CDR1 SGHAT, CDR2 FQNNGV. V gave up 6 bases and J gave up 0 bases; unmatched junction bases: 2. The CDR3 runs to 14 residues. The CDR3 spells CASRRGGHQETQYF. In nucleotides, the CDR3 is TGTGCCAGCAGGCGGGGGGGGCACCAAGAGACCCAGTACTTC.

The CDR3 DNA reads as TGTGCCAGCAGCGGTCCCCAACCCCAACCAAACTATGGCTACACCTTC. Protein product: CASSGPQPQPNYGYTF. The V call is TRBV21-1, the J call TRBJ1-2. TRBV21-1 is listed as a pseudogene. This CDR3 has 16 residues.

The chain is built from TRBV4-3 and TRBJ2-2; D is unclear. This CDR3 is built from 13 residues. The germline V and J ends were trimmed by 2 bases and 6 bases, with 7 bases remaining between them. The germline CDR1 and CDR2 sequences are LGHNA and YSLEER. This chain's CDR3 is CASSQIWSGELFF. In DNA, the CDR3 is TGCGCCAGCAGCCAAATCTGGTCCGGGGAGCTGTTTTTT.

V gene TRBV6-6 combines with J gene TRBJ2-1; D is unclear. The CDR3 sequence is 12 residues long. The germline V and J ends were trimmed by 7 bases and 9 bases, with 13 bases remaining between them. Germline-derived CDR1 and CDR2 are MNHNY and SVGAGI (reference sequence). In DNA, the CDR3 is TGTGCCAGCACCCCAGGCGGCTCTGAGCAGTTCTTC. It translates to CASTPGGSEQFF.

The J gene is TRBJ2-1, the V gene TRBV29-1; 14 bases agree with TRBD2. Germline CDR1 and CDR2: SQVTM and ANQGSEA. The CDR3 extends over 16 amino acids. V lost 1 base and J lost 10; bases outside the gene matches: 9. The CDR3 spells CSVEGLTSGRAWEQFF. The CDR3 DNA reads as TGCAGCGTTGAAGGGCTGACTAGCGGGAGGGCATGGGAGCAGTTCTTC.

The CDR3 region has the DNA TGTGCCAGCAGCCCCCCCCAGGTGAACACTGAAGCTTTCTTT. It yields the protein CASSPPQVNTEAFF. The chain recombines TRBV5-5 with TRBJ1-1; no reliable D call. From germline, CDR1 is SGHKS and CDR2 YYEKEE (reference sequence). V gave up 4 bases and J gave up 0 bases, with 10 bases separating them. CDR3 length: 14 amino acids.

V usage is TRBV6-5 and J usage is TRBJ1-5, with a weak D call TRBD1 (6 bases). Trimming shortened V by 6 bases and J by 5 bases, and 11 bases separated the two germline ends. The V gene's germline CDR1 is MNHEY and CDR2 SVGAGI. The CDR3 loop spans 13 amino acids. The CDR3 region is CASRKGQYQPQHF. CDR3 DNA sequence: TGTGCCAGCAGAAAAGGACAGTATCAGCCCCAGCATTTT.

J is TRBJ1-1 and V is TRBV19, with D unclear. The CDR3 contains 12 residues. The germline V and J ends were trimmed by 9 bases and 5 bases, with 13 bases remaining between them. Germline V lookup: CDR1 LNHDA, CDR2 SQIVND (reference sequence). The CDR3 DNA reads TGTGCCAGCAGGACGACGGGGACTGAAGCTTTCTTT. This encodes CASRTTGTEAFF.

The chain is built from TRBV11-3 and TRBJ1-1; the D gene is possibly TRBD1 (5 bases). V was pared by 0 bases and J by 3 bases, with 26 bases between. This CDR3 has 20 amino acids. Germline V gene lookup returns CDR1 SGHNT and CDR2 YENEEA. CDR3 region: CASSLDSGPYGGVGYTEAFF. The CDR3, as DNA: TGTGCCAGCAGCTTAGACTCGGGACCGTACGGGGGAGTCGGATACACTGAAGCTTTCTTT.

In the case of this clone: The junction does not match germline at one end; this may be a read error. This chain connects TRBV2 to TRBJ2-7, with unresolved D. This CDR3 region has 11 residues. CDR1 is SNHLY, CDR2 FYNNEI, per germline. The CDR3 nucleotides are TGTGCCACCAGTGAAGGCCACGAGCAGTACTTC. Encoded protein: CATSEGHEQYF. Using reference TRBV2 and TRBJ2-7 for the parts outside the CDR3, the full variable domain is EPEVTQTPSHQVTQMGQEVILRCVPISNHLYFYWYRQILGQKVEFLVSFYNNEISEKSEIFDDQFSVERPDGSNFTLKIRSTKLEDSAMYFCATSEGHEQYFGPGTRLTVT.

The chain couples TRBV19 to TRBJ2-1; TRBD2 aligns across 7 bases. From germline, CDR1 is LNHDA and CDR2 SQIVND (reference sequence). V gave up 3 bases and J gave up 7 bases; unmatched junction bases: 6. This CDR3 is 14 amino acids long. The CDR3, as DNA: TGTGCCAGTAGTATCCCTGGGACTACGAATGAGCAGTTCTTC. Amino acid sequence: CASSIPGTTNEQFF.

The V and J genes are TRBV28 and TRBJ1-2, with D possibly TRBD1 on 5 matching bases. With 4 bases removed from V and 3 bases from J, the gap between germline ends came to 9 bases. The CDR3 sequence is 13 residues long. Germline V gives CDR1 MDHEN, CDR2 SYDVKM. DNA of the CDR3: TGTGCCAGCAGTTGGGCCAGGGACTATGGCTACACCTTC. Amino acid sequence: CASSWARDYGYTF.

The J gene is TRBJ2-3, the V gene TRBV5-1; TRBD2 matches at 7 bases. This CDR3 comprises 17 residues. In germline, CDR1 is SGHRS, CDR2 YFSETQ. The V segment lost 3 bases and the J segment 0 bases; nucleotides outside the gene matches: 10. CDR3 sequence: CASSYPLGSGSTDTQYF. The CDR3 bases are TGCGCCAGCAGCTACCCTCTGGGTAGCGGGAGCACAGATACGCAGTATTTT.

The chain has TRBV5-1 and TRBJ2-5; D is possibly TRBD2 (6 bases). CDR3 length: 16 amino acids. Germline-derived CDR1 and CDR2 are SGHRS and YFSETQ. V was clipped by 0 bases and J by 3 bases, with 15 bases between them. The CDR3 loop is CASSLASGPPKETQYF. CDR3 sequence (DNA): TGCGCCAGCAGCTTGGCGAGCGGGCCCCCGAAAGAGACCCAGTACTTC.

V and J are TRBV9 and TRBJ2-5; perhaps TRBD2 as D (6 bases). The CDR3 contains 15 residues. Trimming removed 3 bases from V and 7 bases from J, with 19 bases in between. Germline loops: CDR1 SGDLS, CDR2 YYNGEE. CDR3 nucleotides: TGTGCCAGCAGCGAGCGATCGGAGGTCGGGAGGACCCAGTACTTC. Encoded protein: CASSERSEVGRTQYF.

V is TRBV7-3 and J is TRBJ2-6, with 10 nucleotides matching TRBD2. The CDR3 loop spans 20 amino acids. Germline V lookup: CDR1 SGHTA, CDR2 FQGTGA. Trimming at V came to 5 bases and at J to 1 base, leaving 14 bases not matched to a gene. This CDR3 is CASSPQAVAGGPSGANVLTF. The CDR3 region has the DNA TGTGCCAGCAGCCCCCAGGCGGTAGCGGGAGGCCCATCTGGGGCCAACGTCCTGACTTTC.

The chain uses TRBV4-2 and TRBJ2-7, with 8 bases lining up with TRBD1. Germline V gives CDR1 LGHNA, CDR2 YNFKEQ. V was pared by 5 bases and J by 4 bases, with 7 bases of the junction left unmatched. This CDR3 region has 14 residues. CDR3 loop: CASSFPGGLYEQYF. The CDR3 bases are TGTGCCAGCAGCTTCCCAGGGGGCTTATACGAGCAGTACTTC.

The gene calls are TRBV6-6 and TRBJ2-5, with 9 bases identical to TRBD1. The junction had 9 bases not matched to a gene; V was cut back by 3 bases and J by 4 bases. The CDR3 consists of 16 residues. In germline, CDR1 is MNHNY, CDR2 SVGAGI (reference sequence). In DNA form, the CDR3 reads TGTGCCAGCAGTTATCCAGGACAGGGGAAAGGAGAGACCCAGTACTTC. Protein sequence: CASSYPGQGKGETQYF.

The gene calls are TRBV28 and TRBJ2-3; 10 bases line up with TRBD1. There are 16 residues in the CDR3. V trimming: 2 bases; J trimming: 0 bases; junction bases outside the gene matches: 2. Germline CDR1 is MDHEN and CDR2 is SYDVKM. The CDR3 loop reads CASSLGTGASTDTQYF. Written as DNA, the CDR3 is TGTGCCAGCAGTTTAGGGACAGGGGCTAGCACAGATACGCAGTATTTT.

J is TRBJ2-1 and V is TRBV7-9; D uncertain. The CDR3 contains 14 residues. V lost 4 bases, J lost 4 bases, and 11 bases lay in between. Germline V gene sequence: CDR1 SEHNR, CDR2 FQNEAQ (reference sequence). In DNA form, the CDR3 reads TGTGCCAGCAGCTACGACTTTGAGTACAATGAGCAGTTCTTC. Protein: CASSYDFEYNEQFF.